This T cell receptor beta chain was profiled in a study of long-term antiretroviral therapy in people with HIV. The run of the v3.0 immunoSEQ assay was at survey level. Assay used: immunoSEQ multiplex PCR; TCRdb lists only in-frame clones, some missing. The sample comprises fewer than 20,000 clones, 80% to 90% of which are singletons, and about 8.3% rests with the top ten. This CDR3 is 16 amino acids long. Germline CDR1 MDHEN, CDR2 SYDVKM. V dropped 2 bases and J dropped 0; count of bases not matched to a gene: 4. The sequences come from unsorted PBMCs, collected 4.2 years after starting antiretroviral therapy. This TCR came from a man aged 45-60 years with HIV. The rearrangement links TRBV28 to TRBJ2-1; 7 nucleotides align to TRBD2. DNA of the CDR3: TGTGCCAGCAGTTTACTAGCGGATAGCTCCTACAATGAGCAGTTCTTC. Amino acids: CASSLLADSSYNEQFF.